The entry that follows covers one TCR beta chain sequence. Its cognate antigen is unknown. This entry is derived from a study of T cell responses to AZD1222 COVID-19 vaccine. This CDR3 comprises 18 residues. The germline gives CDR1 SGHKS, CDR2 YYEKEE (reference sequence). V dropped 1 base and J dropped 0 bases, with 17 bases sitting between them. Findings and limits, study-wide: Baseline seropositivity characterized only 5 or 6 AZD1222 recipients.

TCRdb's table, derived via immunoSEQ multiplex PCR, lists solely in-frame clones and lacks some. The sample gives around 100,000 clones, about 93% of which show up once; approximately 1.7% is in the top ten. The chain joins TRBV5-5 to TRBJ2-1, with D perhaps TRBD2 (6 bases). The source is an adult in good health. The input for sequencing was peripheral blood, taken on day 0 of AZD1222 vaccination. The CDR3 DNA is TGTGCCAGCAGCTTGTTCGGTAGCGGAACCACCTCCTACAATGAGCAGTTCTTC. This translates into CASSLFGSGTTSYNEQFF.